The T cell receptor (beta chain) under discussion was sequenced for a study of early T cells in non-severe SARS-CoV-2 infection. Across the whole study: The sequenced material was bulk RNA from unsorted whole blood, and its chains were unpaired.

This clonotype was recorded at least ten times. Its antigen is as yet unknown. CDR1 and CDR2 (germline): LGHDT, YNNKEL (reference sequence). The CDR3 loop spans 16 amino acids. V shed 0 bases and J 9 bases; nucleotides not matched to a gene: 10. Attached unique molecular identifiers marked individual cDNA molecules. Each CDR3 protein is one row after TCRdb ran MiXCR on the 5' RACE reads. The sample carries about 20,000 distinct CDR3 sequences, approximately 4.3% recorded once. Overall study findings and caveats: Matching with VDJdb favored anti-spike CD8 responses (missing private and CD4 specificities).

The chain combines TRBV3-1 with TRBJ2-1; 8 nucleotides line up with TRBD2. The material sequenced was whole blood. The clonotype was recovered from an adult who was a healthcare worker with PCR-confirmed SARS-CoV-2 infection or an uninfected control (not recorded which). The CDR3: CASSQDSGAQRAEQFF. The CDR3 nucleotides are TGTGCCAGCAGCCAAGATAGCGGGGCCCAACGGGCTGAGCAGTTCTTC.